Listed here are 10 T cell receptor beta chains from one sample, sequenced in a study of radiation and T cells in renal cell carcinoma. Time point noted: baseline pretreatment blood. The treatment here: 15 Gy SBRT to primary tumor, nephrectomy 4 weeks later. Repertoires were generated with immunoSEQ multiplex PCR, while TCRdb's copy carries only in-frame clones and drops some. The data hold about 91,000 clones, with 70% to 85% observed a single time. Source: blood, taken from a patient whose treatment included radiotherapy and nephrectomy. These receptors originate from a man between 60 and 70 years old with renal cell carcinoma.

This clone was seen a single time. This sequence joins TRBV28 and TRBJ2-7, with D possibly being TRBD1 or TRBD2 (6 bases each). Per germline, CDR1 MDHEN and CDR2 SYDVKM. There are 16 residues in the CDR3. Trimming took 7 bases from V and 4 from J, leaving 23 bases between them. This CDR3 is CASTPTRTGRWYEQYF. The CDR3 DNA follows: TGTGCCAGCACTCCAACCCGAACAGGGAGGTGGTACGAGCAGTACTTC.

This chain links TRBV4-2 with TRBJ1-1; the D is unclear. In germline, CDR1 is LGHNA, CDR2 YNFKEQ. Deletions cut 3 bases from V and 1 base from J, with 6 bases between. This CDR3 is built from 13 residues. The CDR3 sequence is CASSQGRNTEAFF. The CDR3 DNA follows: TGTGCCAGCAGCCAGGGTAGGAACACTGAAGCTTTCTTT.

CDR3 coding DNA: TGCGCCAGCAGCTTACCCCGTCTTGAGACAACAGAGCAGTTCTTC. It specifies CASSLPRLETTEQFF. The V and J genes are TRBV5-1 and TRBJ2-1; no clear D gene. There are 15 residues in the CDR3. Trimming took off 2 bases at V and 10 bases at J, with 19 bases between the two ends. Germline CDR1 and CDR2: SGHRS and YFSETQ.

J is TRBJ2-7 and V is TRBV5-5, with D possibly TRBD1 on 8 matching bases. The ends were cut back, 7 bases at V and 4 bases at J, with 15 bases in the middle. The CDR3 consists of 13 residues. Germline V CDR1 and CDR2: SGHKS, YYEKEE (reference sequence). CDR3 protein: CASRRGTGYEQYF. In DNA, the CDR3 is TGTGCCAGCCGGCGGGGGACAGGTTACGAGCAGTACTTC.

This chain links TRBV7-8 with TRBJ2-7; TRBD2 agrees at 8 bases. In germline, CDR1 is SGHVS, CDR2 FQNEAQ. This CDR3 contains 18 residues. Losses at the gene ends were 2 bases for V and 0 bases for J; bases not matched to a gene: 12. CDR3 in amino acids: CASSLTGGEGASSYEQYF. The CDR3 coding sequence is TGTGCCAGCAGCTTAACGGGAGGGGAAGGTGCGAGCTCCTACGAGCAGTACTTC.

This chain uses TRBV27 with TRBJ1-1; D might be TRBD1 (5 bases). Germline-derived CDR1 and CDR2 are MNHEY and SMNVEV (reference sequence). V was clipped by 3 bases and J by 1 base, with 9 bases between them. The CDR3 has 14 residues. In nucleotides, the CDR3 is TGTGCCAGCAGTTTTCGAGGGGCGAACACTGAAGCTTTCTTT. This encodes CASSFRGANTEAFF.

The chain is built from TRBV11-2 and TRBJ2-1; TRBD1 matches at 7 bases. CDR1 is SGHAT, CDR2 FQNNGV, per germline. V was pared by 3 bases and J by 9 bases, with 8 bases of the junction left unmatched. This CDR3 contains 14 residues. The CDR3, as DNA: TGTGCCAGCAGCTTTTCAGGGGGTATTCTTGAGCAGTTCTTC. The encoded protein is CASSFSGGILEQFF.

The chain employs TRBV4-1 and TRBJ2-7; D is possibly TRBD1 (5 bases). The germline V and J ends were trimmed by 0 bases and 2 bases, with 14 bases remaining between them. CDR1 MGHRA and CDR2 YSYEKL come from the germline V gene. The CDR3 loop spans 16 amino acids. The CDR3 protein is CASSQDPGLIPYEQYF. In DNA, the CDR3 is TGCGCCAGCAGCCAAGATCCAGGGCTAATCCCCTACGAGCAGTACTTC.

Only one count was recorded for this clone. The chain uses TRBV5-4 and TRBJ2-6; TRBD1 matches at 8 bases. J gave up 4 bases and V 7 bases, and 7 bases lay outside the gene matches. CDR1 is SGHNT and CDR2 is YYREEE in the germline V gene (reference sequence). The CDR3 loop spans 15 amino acids. The CDR3 DNA sequence: TGTGCCAGCGAATCAGGGGGCGCCGGGGCCAACGTCCTGACTTTC. Protein: CASESGGAGANVLTF.

This chain uses TRBV5-4 with TRBJ2-1, with a tentative D call TRBD2 (6 bases). Trimming left V 1 base short and J 8 bases short, with 19 bases between. The CDR3 runs 16 residues. Germline V lookup: CDR1 SGHNT, CDR2 YYREEE (reference sequence). The CDR3: CASSLRGGGRGDEQFF. In DNA form, the CDR3 reads TGTGCCAGCAGCTTGCGAGGTGGGGGGAGAGGGGATGAGCAGTTCTTC.